The T cell receptor beta chain under discussion was sequenced for a study of blood T cell repertoires in COVID-19. The wider study: Italy, Spain and the United States were the sources of the convalescent and acute COVID-19 samples.

V lost 8 bases to trimming and J lost 2 bases, with 12 bases between them. Germline assignment: CDR1 MNHEY and CDR2 SMNVEV (reference sequence). This CDR3 has 13 amino acids. Per the original methods: Amplifying reference gene primers gave estimates of nucleated cell counts. Profiled with immunoSEQ multiplex PCR; TCRdb holds only in-frame clones, not every one. V, J and clone size are taken as reported in that table, and D and trimming were inferred from the DNA itself. The table lists fewer than 500,000 clones, more than 80% of them singletons. The clonotype comes from a woman aged 30 to 39 with active or convalescent COVID-19. The rearrangement uses TRBV27 and TRBJ2-5; D ambiguous. The specimen was peripheral blood. The CDR3 here is CASGWAVQETQYF. As DNA, the CDR3 is TGTGCCAGCGGTTGGGCAGTTCAAGAGACCCAGTACTTC.